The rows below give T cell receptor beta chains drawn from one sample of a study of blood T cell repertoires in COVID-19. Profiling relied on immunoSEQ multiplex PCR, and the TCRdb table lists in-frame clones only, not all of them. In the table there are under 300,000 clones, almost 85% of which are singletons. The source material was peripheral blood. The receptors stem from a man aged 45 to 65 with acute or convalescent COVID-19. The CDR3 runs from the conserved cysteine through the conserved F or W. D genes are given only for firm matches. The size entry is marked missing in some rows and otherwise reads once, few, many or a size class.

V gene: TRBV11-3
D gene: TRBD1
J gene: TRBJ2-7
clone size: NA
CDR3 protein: CASKPWQGAYEQYF
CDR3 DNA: TGTGCCAGCAAGCCCTGGCAGGGGGCATACGAGCAGTACTTC

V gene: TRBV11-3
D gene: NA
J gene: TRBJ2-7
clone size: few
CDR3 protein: CASSPRESYEQYF
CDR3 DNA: TGTGCCAGCAGCCCAAGAGAGTCCTACGAGCAGTACTTC

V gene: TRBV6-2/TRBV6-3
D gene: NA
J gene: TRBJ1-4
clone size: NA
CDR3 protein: CASSSLGARGANEKLFF
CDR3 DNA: TGTGCCAGCAGTTCCCTAGGGGCCAGGGGTGCTAATGAAAAACTGTTTTTT

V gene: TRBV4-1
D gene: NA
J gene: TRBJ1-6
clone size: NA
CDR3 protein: CASSQSFDSPLHF
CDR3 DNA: TGCGCCAGCAGCCAATCGTTCGATTCACCCCTCCACTTT

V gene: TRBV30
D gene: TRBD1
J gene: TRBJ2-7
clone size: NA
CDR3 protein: CAWSSGTGQTRQYF
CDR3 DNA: TGTGCCTGGAGCTCCGGGACAGGACAGACGCGGCAGTACTTC

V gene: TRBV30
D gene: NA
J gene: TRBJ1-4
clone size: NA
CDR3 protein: CACSRPGHHPTKKLFF
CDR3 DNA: TGTGCCTGCTCCCGACCAGGGCATCATCCAACCAAAAAACTGTTTTTT

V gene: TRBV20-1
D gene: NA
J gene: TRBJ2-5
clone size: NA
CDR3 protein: CSMPQGETQYF
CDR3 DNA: TGCAGTATGCCCCAGGGTGAGACCCAGTACTTC

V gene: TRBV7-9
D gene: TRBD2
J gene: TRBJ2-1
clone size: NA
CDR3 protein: CASSSTVREDEQFF
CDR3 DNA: TGTGCCAGCAGCTCTACGGTTCGGGAGGATGAGCAGTTCTTC

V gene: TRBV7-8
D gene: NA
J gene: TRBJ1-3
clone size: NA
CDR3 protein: CASSLGGGLFSGNTIYF
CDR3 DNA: TGTGCCAGCAGCTTAGGAGGCGGACTCTTCTCTGGAAACACCATATATTTT

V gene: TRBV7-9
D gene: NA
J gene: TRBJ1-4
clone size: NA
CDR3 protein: CASSPRGGEKLFF
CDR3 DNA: TGTGCCAGCAGCCCCAGGGGAGGGGAAAAACTGTTTTTT

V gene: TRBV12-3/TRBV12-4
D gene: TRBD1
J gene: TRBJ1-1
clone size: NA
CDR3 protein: CASRRTGNTEAFF
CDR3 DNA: TGTGCCAGCAGGCGGACAGGGAACACTGAAGCTTTCTTT

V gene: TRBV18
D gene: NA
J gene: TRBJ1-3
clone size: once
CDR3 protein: CASSPQGVTGNTIYF
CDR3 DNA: TGTGCCAGCTCACCACAGGGGGTGACTGGAAACACCATATATTTT

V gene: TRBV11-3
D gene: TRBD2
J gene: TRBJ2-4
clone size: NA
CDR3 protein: CASSSLAGGAKNIQYF
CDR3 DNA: TGTGCCAGCAGCTCTCTAGCGGGAGGTGCCAAAAACATTCAGTACTTC

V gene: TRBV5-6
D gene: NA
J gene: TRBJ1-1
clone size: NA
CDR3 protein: CASSLAGGQGKNTEAFF
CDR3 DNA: TGTGCCAGCAGCTTGGCCGGAGGCCAGGGGAAGAACACTGAAGCTTTCTTT

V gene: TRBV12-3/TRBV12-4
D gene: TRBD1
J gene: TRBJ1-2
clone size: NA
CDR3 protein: CASSYRGLGGYTF
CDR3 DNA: TGTGCCAGCAGTTACAGGGGTTTAGGGGGCTACACCTTC

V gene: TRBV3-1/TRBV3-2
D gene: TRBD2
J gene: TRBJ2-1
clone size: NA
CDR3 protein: CASSHLAGSSYNEQFF
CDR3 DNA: TGTGCCAGCAGCCACCTAGCGGGAAGCTCCTACAATGAGCAGTTCTTC

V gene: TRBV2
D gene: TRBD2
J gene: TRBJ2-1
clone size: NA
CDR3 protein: CASSPPRGGGNEQFF
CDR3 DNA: TGTGCCAGCAGTCCCCCTCGGGGGGGTGGCAATGAGCAGTTCTTC

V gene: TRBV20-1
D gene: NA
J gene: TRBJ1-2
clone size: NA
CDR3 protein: CSASLRGAGGNNYGYTF
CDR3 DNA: TGCAGTGCTAGTCTTCGTGGGGCGGGGGGCAACAACTATGGCTACACCTTC

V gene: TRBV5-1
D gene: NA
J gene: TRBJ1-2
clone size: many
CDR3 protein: CASSLVRGHEYGYTF
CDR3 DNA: TGCGCCAGCAGCTTGGTACGGGGTCATGAATATGGCTACACCTTC

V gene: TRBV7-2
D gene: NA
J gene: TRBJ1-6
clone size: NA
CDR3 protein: CASRANRVSPLHF
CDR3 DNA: TGTGCCAGCAGAGCGAACAGGGTTTCACCCCTCCACTTT

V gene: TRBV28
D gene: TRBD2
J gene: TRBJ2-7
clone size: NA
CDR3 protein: CATNTPGLAYEQYF
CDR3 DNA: TGTGCCACCAACACGCCGGGACTAGCCTACGAGCAGTACTTC

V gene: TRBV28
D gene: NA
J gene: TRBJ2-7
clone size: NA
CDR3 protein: CASPWGVCSYEQYF
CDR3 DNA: TGTGCCAGCCCCTGGGGGGTCTGCTCCTACGAGCAGTACTTC

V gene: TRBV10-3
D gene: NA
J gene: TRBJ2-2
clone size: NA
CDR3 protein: CAISEGTTGELFF
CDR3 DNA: TGTGCCATCAGTGAGGGTACAACCGGGGAGCTGTTTTTT

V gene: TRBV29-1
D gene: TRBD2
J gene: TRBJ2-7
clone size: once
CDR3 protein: CSVFGPRGGHEQYF
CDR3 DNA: TGCAGCGTTTTTGGACCTCGGGGGGGGCACGAGCAGTACTTC

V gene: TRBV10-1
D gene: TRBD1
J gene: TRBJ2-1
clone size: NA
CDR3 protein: CASSESIRGSGDEQFF
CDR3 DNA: TGCGCCAGCAGTGAGTCGATCAGGGGGTCAGGGGATGAGCAGTTCTTC

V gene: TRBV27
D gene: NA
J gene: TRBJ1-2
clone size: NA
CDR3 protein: CASSLSIRGYGYTF
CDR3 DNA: TGTGCCAGCAGTTTATCGATTCGGGGGTATGGCTACACCTTC

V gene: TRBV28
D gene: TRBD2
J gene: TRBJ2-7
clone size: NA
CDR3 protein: CASTKAGVSYEQYF
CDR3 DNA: TGTGCCAGCACCAAAGCGGGGGTCTCCTACGAGCAGTACTTC

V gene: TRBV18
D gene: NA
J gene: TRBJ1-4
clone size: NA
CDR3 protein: CASSPEPGTNEKLFF
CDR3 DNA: TGTGCCAGCTCACCCGAACCAGGGACTAATGAAAAACTGTTTTTT

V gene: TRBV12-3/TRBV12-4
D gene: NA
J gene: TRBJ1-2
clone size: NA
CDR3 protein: CASSLETVGGYTF
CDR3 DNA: TGTGCCAGCAGTTTAGAGACAGTTGGAGGCTACACCTTC

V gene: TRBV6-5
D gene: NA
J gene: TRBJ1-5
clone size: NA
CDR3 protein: CASSPPGSYQPQHF
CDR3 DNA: TGTGCCAGCAGTCCCCCGGGGAGCTATCAGCCCCAGCATTTT

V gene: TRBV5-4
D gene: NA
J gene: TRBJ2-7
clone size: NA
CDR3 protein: CASSLNAINEQYF
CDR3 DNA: TGTGCCAGCAGCTTGAATGCGATCAACGAGCAGTACTTC

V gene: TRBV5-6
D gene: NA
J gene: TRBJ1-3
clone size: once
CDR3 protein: CASSLTGTSGNTIYF
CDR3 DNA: TGTGCCAGCAGCTTGACAGGGACCTCTGGAAACACCATATATTTT

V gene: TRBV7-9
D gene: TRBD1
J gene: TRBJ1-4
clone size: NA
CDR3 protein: CASRRTGEKLFF
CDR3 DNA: TGTGCCAGCAGACGGACAGGTGAAAAACTGTTTTTT

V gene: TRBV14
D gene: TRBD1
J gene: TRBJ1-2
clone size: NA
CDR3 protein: CASSRRDSGYTF
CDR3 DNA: TGTGCCAGCAGCCGCCGGGACAGCGGCTACACCTTC

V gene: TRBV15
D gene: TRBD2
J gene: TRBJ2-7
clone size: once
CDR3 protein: CATSRRPPLAGEGYEQYF
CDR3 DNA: TGTGCCACCAGCAGAAGACCACCCCTAGCGGGAGAAGGTTACGAGCAGTACTTC

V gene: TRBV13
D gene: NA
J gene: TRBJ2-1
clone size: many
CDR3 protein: CASSWGGAGEQFF
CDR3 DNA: TGTGCCAGCAGCTGGGGCGGGGCAGGTGAGCAGTTCTTC

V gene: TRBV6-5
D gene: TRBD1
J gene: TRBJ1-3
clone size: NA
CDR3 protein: CASSYAQGTGNTIYF
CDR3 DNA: TGTGCCAGCAGTTACGCACAGGGGACGGGAAACACCATATATTTT

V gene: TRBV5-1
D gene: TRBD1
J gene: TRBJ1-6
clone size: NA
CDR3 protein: CASSFGQEVSPLHF
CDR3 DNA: TGCGCCAGCAGCTTCGGACAGGAGGTTTCACCCCTCCACTTT

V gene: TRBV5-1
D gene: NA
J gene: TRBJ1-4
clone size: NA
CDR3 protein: CASTLEVGGNEKLFF
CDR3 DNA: TGCGCCAGCACCCTTGAGGTGGGAGGGAATGAAAAACTGTTTTTT

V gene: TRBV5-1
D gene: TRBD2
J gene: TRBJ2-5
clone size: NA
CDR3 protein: CASSFGGKETQYF
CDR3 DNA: TGCGCCAGCAGCTTCGGGGGGAAAGAGACCCAGTACTTC

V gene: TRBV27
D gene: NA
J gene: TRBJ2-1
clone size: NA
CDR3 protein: CASSSTSNEQFF
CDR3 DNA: TGTGCCAGCAGTTCCACTAGCAATGAGCAGTTCTTC

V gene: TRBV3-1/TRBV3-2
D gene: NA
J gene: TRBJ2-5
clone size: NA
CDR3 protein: CASSQGRVGETQYF
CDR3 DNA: TGTGCCAGCAGCCAAGGCAGGGTCGGGGAGACCCAGTACTTC

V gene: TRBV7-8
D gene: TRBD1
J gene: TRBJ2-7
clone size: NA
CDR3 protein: CASSPGTGGLYEQYF
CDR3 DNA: TGTGCCAGCAGCCCAGGGACAGGGGGACTCTACGAGCAGTACTTC

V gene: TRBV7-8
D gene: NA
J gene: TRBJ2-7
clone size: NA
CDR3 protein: CASSLVRSGPYEQYF
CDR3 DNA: TGTGCCAGCAGCTTAGTCCGTAGCGGACCCTACGAGCAGTACTTC

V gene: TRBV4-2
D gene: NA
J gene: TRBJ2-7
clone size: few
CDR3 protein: CASSQDYSTPSYEQYF
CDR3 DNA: TGTGCCAGCAGCCAAGATTATTCGACACCCTCCTACGAGCAGTACTTC

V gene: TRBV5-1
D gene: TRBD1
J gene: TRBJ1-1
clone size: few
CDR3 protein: CASSRRGQVEAFF
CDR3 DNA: TGCGCCAGCAGCCGTAGAGGACAGGTTGAAGCTTTCTTT

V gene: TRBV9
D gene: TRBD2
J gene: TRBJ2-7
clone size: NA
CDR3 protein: CASSATAGGMREQYF
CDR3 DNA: TGTGCCAGCAGCGCCACAGCGGGAGGGATGAGGGAGCAGTACTTC

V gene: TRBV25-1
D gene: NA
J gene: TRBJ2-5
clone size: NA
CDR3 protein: CASSGRVPYQETQYF
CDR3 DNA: TGTGCCAGCAGTGGCCGGGTACCGTACCAAGAGACCCAGTACTTC

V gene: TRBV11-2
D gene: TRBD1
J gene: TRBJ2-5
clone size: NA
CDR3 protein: CASRAPGTGEETQYF
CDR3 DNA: TGTGCCAGCAGAGCCCCCGGGACAGGGGAAGAGACCCAGTACTTC

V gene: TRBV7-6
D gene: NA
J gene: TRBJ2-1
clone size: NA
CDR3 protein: CASSYTPQVREQFF
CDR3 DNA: TGTGCCAGCAGCTATACTCCACAGGTACGAGAGCAGTTCTTC

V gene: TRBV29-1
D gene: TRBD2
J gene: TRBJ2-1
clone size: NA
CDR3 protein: CSAAGLASGGGSSYNEQFF
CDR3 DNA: TGCAGCGCGGCCGGTCTTGCTAGCGGGGGGGGGAGCTCCTACAATGAGCAGTTCTTC

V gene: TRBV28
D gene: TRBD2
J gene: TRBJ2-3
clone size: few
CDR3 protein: CASSNPGAGSSTDTQYF
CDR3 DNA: TGTGCCAGCAGTAACCCTGGAGCGGGGTCTAGCACAGATACGCAGTATTTT

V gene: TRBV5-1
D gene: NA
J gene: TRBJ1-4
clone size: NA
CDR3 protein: CASSQDSFNEKLFF
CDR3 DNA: TGCGCCAGCAGCCAAGACAGCTTTAATGAAAAACTGTTTTTT

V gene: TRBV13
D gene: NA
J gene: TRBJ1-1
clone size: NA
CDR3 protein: CASSFPSGRTEAFF
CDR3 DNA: TGTGCCAGCAGCTTCCCTTCTGGCCGCACTGAAGCTTTCTTT

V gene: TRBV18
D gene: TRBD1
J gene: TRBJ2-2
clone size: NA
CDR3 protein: CASSTTGTGGSGELFF
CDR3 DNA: TGTGCCAGCTCAACAACCGGGACAGGGGGCTCCGGGGAGCTGTTTTTT

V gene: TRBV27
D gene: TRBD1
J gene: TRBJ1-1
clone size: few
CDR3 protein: CASSWGAGGTEAFF
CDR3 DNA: TGTGCCAGCAGTTGGGGAGCAGGGGGTACTGAAGCTTTCTTT

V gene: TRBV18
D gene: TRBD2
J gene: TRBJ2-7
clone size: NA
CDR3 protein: CASSPPGGLYEQYF
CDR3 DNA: TGTGCCAGCTCTCCTCCGGGGGGGCTCTACGAGCAGTACTTC